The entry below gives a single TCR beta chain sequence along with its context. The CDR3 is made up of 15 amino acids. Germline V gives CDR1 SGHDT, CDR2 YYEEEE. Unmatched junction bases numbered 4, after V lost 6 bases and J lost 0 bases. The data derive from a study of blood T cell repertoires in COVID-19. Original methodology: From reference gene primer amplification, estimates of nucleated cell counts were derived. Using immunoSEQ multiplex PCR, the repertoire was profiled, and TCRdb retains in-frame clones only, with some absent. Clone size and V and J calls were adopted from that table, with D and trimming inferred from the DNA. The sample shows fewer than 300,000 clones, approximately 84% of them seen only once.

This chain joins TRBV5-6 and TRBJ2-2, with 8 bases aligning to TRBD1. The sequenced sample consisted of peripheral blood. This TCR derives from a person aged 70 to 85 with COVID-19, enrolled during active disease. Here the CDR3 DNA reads TGTGCCAGCAATACAGGGGGGCCGAACACCGGGGAGCTGTTTTTT. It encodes CASNTGGPNTGELFF. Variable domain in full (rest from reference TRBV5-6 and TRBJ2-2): DAGVTQSPTHLIKTRGQQVTLRCSPKSGHDTVSWYQQALGQGPQFIFQYYEEEERQRGNFPDRFSGHQFPNYSSELNVNALLLGDSALYLCASNTGGPNTGELFFGEGSRLTVL.